What follows are 20 T cell receptor beta chains derived from one specimen sequenced in a study of beta chain features in type 1 diabetes. Reverse transcribing all isolated RNA meant expressed TCRB transcripts were sequenced. Measured with immunoSEQ multiplex PCR; TCRdb has only the in-frame clones, and not every one. This table holds 900,000 or so clones, about a sixth found once. The sample comprised naive CD4+ T cells from blood. The receptors stem from a woman aged 18 to 35 in good health.

This clone was seen only a few times. The V gene is TRBV28, the J gene TRBJ2-3; possibly TRBD1 for D (5 bases). Trimming removed 5 bases at V and 4 bases at J, with 19 bases between. In germline, CDR1 is MDHEN, CDR2 SYDVKM. The CDR3 loop spans 16 amino acids. Here the CDR3 reads CASSPPRQGSADTQYF. CDR3 DNA: TGTGCCAGCAGTCCTCCCCGGCAGGGCTCGGCAGATACGCAGTATTTT.

The CDR3: CASSVGPGQETYEQYF. The CDR3 nucleotides are TGCGCCAGCAGCGTAGGTCCGGGACAGGAGACCTACGAGCAGTACTTC. V and J are TRBV5-1 and TRBJ2-7; 8 bases line up with TRBD1. The CDR3 contains 16 residues. The V and J ends lost 4 bases and 2 bases, in that order; junction bases with no gene match: 11. In germline, CDR1 is SGHRS, CDR2 YFSETQ.

This chain connects TRBV7-3 to TRBJ2-5; TRBD2 is a possible D gene (6 bases). The J call may be in error: the DNA end matches TRBJ2-7 better. Germline V gene lookup returns CDR1 SGHTA and CDR2 FQGTGA. CDR3 length: 13 residues. CDR3 loop: CASSNPGDYEQYF. The CDR3 nucleotides are TGTGCCAGCAGCAATCCGGGAGACTACGAGCAGTACTTC.

Comments on this clone: The identical CDR3 is also encoded by other nucleotide sequences in the sample. Here the CDR3 DNA reads TGTGCCAGCAGCTTATCAGGGGTACAAGAGACCCAGTACTTC. The encoded protein is CASSLSGVQETQYF. V and J are TRBV7-2 and TRBJ2-5, with D perhaps matching TRBD1 (6 bases). The V end lost 2 bases, the J end lost 2 bases, and 9 bases lay between the germline ends. Germline loops: CDR1 SGHTA, CDR2 FQGNSA. The CDR3 consists of 14 residues.

In DNA, the CDR3 is TGTGCCAGCAGCGTAGGGCAGGGGGCAGGGGCCCAGTACTTC. It specifies CASSVGQGAGAQYF. V gene TRBV9 combines with J gene TRBJ2-5; 8 positions agree with TRBD1. The germline gives CDR1 SGDLS, CDR2 YYNGEE. This CDR3 spans 14 amino acids. Losses at the gene ends were 0 bases for V and 9 bases for J; bases not matched to a gene: 7.

This clone was counted only a few times. This chain joins TRBV29-1 and TRBJ2-1; 14 nucleotides agree with TRBD2. CDR3 length: 14 amino acids. The germline V gene encodes CDR1 SQVTM and CDR2 ANQGSEA. CDR3 in amino acids: CRAGGTSGSHEQFF. Here the CDR3 DNA reads TGCAGGGCGGGGGGGACTAGCGGGAGTCATGAGCAGTTCTTC.

This clone appeared a few times. The chain employs TRBV5-1 and TRBJ2-7; the D call may be TRBD1 or TRBD2 (5 bases each). Germline-derived CDR1 and CDR2 are SGHRS and YFSETQ. Trimming stripped 4 bases from V and 0 bases from J, with 11 bases between. The CDR3 has 14 amino acids. CDR3 region: CASSGTGTSYEQYF. In DNA, the CDR3 is TGCGCCAGCAGCGGCACCGGGACCTCCTACGAGCAGTACTTC.

The V and J genes are TRBV15 and TRBJ2-1; possibly TRBD2 for D (5 bases). Trimming shortened V by 5 bases and J by 0 bases, and 11 bases separated the two germline ends. There are 15 residues in the CDR3. Germline assignment: CDR1 LNHNV and CDR2 YYDKDF (reference sequence). Here the CDR3 reads CATSRSASSYNEQFF. The CDR3 DNA sequence: TGTGCCACCAGCCGTAGCGCGAGCTCCTACAATGAGCAGTTCTTC.

The genes are TRBV7-2 and TRBJ2-5, with 7 bases identical to TRBD1. Germline assignment: CDR1 SGHTA and CDR2 FQGNSA. V shed 6 bases and J 7 bases; nucleotides not matched to a gene: 11. The CDR3 totals 14 residues. This CDR3 is CASRPGQVKSTQYF. The CDR3 bases are TGTGCCAGCAGACCAGGACAGGTTAAATCGACCCAGTACTTC. Supplemented by reference TRBV7-2 and TRBJ2-5, the full variable domain reads GAGVSQSPSNKVTEKGKDVELRCDPISGHTALYWYRQSLGQGLEFLIYFQGNSAPDKSGLPSDRFSAERTGGSVSTLTIQRTQQEDSAVYLCASRPGQVKSTQYFGPGTRLLVL.

This clone was detected a few times. This chain links TRBV28 with TRBJ2-1; no firm D call. V was cut by 7 bases and J by 3 bases, with 4 bases left in between. Germline V CDR1 and CDR2: MDHEN, SYDVKM. The CDR3 extends over 11 amino acids. CDR3 sequence: CASKSYNEQFF. CDR3 in DNA: TGTGCCAGCAAGAGCTACAATGAGCAGTTCTTC.

This clone has more than one count but fewer than ten. This chain uses TRBV6-5 with TRBJ1-2; D possibly corresponds to TRBD1 (5 bases). The length of the CDR3 is 14 residues. V gave up 5 bases and J gave up 11 bases, with 21 bases separating them. Looked up from germline, CDR1 is MNHEY and CDR2 is SVGAGI. The CDR3 bases are TGTGCCAGCAGTACGCGGACCGGGCGAGGGGTTTACACCTTC. The encoded protein is CASSTRTGRGVYTF.

The chain carries TRBV4-2 and TRBJ2-5; D is possibly TRBD2 (6 bases). CDR1 and CDR2 from the germline V gene are LGHNA and YNFKEQ. This CDR3 is built from 15 residues. The V and J ends lost 4 bases and 5 bases respectively, with 17 bases between them. The CDR3 nucleotides read TGTGCCAGCAGCCCCGCCGCCGGGAGTAGGGAGACCCAGTACTTC. Its translation: CASSPAAGSRETQYF.

The CDR3 is CASSSLQGPGNTIYF. As DNA, the CDR3 is TGTGCCAGCAGCTCTCTACAGGGGCCCGGAAACACCATATATTTT. The chain recombines TRBV7-9 with TRBJ1-3; 7 nucleotides match TRBD1. The CDR3 is 15 amino acids. V lost 4 bases and J lost 4; bases outside the gene matches: 7. Germline V CDR1 and CDR2: SEHNR, FQNEAQ (reference sequence).

This clone appeared a few times. The rearrangement joins TRBV4-3 to TRBJ2-7, with 9 nucleotides matching TRBD1. Germline lookup yields CDR1 LGHNA and CDR2 YSLEER. Losses at the gene ends were 4 bases for V and 3 bases for J; bases not matched to a gene: 1. The CDR3 is 13 residues long. The DNA for the CDR3 is TGCGCCAGCAGCCGGGACAGGGACTACGAGCAGTACTTC. Its translation is CASSRDRDYEQYF.

This clone was seen more than once but under ten times. V is TRBV11-2 and J is TRBJ2-2; D gene unclear. The V gene's germline CDR1 is SGHAT and CDR2 FQNNGV. The V gene lost 5 bases and the J gene lost 0 bases, with 16 bases spanning the gap. CDR3 length: 17 residues. CDR3 sequence: CASSPVLRLTNTGELFF. CDR3 in DNA: TGTGCCAGCAGCCCAGTTTTAAGACTGACGAACACCGGGGAGCTGTTTTTT.

This clone was seen a few times. The CDR3, as DNA: TGTGCCAGCAATGCGTTGGGGCAACCCTTAGGCTACACCTTC. This gives the protein CASNALGQPLGYTF. The rearrangement uses TRBV28 and TRBJ1-2; perhaps TRBD1 as D (5 bases). The CDR3 consists of 14 residues. The germline V gene encodes CDR1 MDHEN and CDR2 SYDVKM. V was shortened by 7 bases and J by 8 bases, with 20 bases between the two germline ends.

The chain uses TRBV13 and TRBJ2-4, with a possible D match to TRBD2 (6 bases). The CDR3 length is 15 residues. Trimming removed 5 bases from V and 3 bases from J, with 14 bases in between. Germline V lookup: CDR1 PRHDT, CDR2 FYEKMQ (reference sequence). The CDR3 sequence is CASSPDRRDKNIQYF. The CDR3 bases are TGTGCCAGCAGCCCCGACCGGCGGGACAAAAACATTCAGTACTTC.

The chain links TRBV7-9 to TRBJ1-5; no firm D call. V was pared by 3 bases and J by 0 bases, with 12 bases between. This CDR3 contains 16 residues. Germline V gene data show CDR1 as SEHNR and CDR2 as FQNEAQ (reference sequence). The CDR3 DNA sequence: TGTGCCAGCAGCTTGATGAGACGATTTAGCAATCAGCCCCAGCATTTT. It codes for CASSLMRRFSNQPQHF.

The V call is TRBV27, the J call TRBJ2-3, with D perhaps TRBD1 (6 bases). CDR1 is MNHEY and CDR2 is SMNVEV in the germline V gene (reference sequence). The CDR3 extends over 14 amino acids. Trimming removed 5 bases from V and 5 bases from J, with 14 bases in between. In DNA form, the CDR3 reads TGTGCCAGCAGTACCGGGACACTGGGAGATACGCAGTATTTT. Its protein product is CASSTGTLGDTQYF.

The rearrangement links TRBV5-4 to TRBJ1-1; D is undetermined. V lost 2 bases, J lost 2 bases, and 7 bases lay in between. This CDR3 comprises 13 residues. In germline, CDR1 is SGHNT, CDR2 YYREEE (reference sequence). CDR3 nucleotide sequence: TGTGCCAGCAGCTTTTCTGGAAACACTGAAGCTTTCTTT. This codes for CASSFSGNTEAFF.